A single sample is the source of the 15 T cell receptor beta chains below, sequenced in a study of blood T cell repertoires in COVID-19 (dated by TCRdb to 2020 to 2021). Library creation used the immunoSEQ multiplex PCR assay. TCRdb's version of the immuneACCESS table is confined to in-frame rearrangements and falls short of the full clone set. An unresolved V gene accounts for under half of the shortfall where checked; the remainder is of unknown origin. This sample is represented by 37,000 or so clones; approximately 86% of them were singletons. Of the sample, approximately 14% falls within the top ten clones. The sample comprised peripheral blood. The receptors here all came from a human donor in a cohort sampled during active COVID-19.

The V gene is TRBV5-8, the J gene TRBJ2-6, with 9 positions matching TRBD1. The CDR3 sequence is 16 residues long. CDR1 is SGHTS, CDR2 YDEGEE, per germline. The ends lost 4 bases at V and 4 bases at J; junction bases unmatched: 6. In DNA form, the CDR3 reads TGTGCCAGCAGCAAGGACAGGGGAAACGGGGCCAACGTCCTGACTTTC. Its protein is CASSKDRGNGANVLTF.

Comments on this clone: Other DNA sequences of this sample code for an identical CDR3. This chain joins TRBV5-4 and TRBJ1-1, with 9 bases fitting TRBD1. Germline CDR1 is SGHNT and CDR2 is YYREEE (reference sequence). J gave up 7 bases and V 4 bases, and 8 bases lay outside the gene matches. The CDR3 has 14 amino acids. The CDR3 loop is CASSEIQGAGEAFF. Here the CDR3 DNA reads TGTGCCAGCAGCGAAATACAGGGGGCAGGTGAAGCTTTCTTT.

This chain connects TRBV18 to TRBJ2-5, with D possibly being TRBD1 (5 bases). Between the trimmed V and J ends, which lost 2 bases and 5 bases, there was a span of 15 bases. CDR3 length equals 15 residues. CDR1 KGHSH and CDR2 LQKENI come from the germline V gene. CDR3 sequence: CASSPGTQGVETQYF. The CDR3 coding sequence is TGTGCCAGCTCACCAGGCACTCAGGGTGTGGAGACCCAGTACTTC.

The chain links TRBV6-6 to TRBJ1-2, with TRBD1 identical over 11 bases. The CDR3 has 16 residues. Germline V lookup: CDR1 MNHNY, CDR2 SVGAGI (reference sequence). The ends lost 9 bases at V and 6 bases at J; junction bases unmatched: 15. The CDR3 region has the DNA TGTGCCAGTTCTAGGACCGGACAGGGGGCTGGGGATGGCTACACCTTC. Its translation is CASSRTGQGAGDGYTF.

The V and J genes are TRBV2 and TRBJ1-6; 7 nucleotides agree with TRBD1. The V and J ends lost 4 bases and 5 bases, in that order; junction bases with no gene match: 5. CDR3 length: 15 amino acids. Germline lookup yields CDR1 SNHLY and CDR2 FYNNEI. CDR3 region: CASSARTGDNSPLHF. The CDR3, as DNA: TGTGCCAGCAGTGCTAGGACAGGCGATAATTCACCCCTCCACTTT.

This chain joins TRBV2 and TRBJ2-5; 7 bases map to TRBD1. V was clipped by 7 bases and J by 0 bases; unmatched bases: 5. CDR1 and CDR2 from the germline V gene are SNHLY and FYNNEI. The CDR3 is 14 residues long. In nucleotides, the CDR3 is TGTGCCAGCATACGACAGGGTCACCAAGAGACCCAGTACTTC. Its translation is CASIRQGHQETQYF. The variable domain in full, with the rest retrieved from reference TRBV2 and TRBJ2-5, is EPEVTQTPSHQVTQMGQEVILRCVPISNHLYFYWYRQILGQKVEFLVSFYNNEISEKSEIFDDQFSVERPDGSNFTLKIRSTKLEDSAMYFCASIRQGHQETQYFGPGTRLLVL.

The V call is TRBV19, the J call TRBJ1-1, with 8 bases lining up with TRBD1. The CDR3 totals 14 residues. The germline CDR1 and CDR2 sequences are LNHDA and SQIVND (reference sequence). Unmatched junction bases numbered 5, after V lost 8 bases and J lost 0 bases. The CDR3 spells CASYTGGMNTEAFF. For the CDR3, the DNA is TGTGCCAGTTATACAGGGGGGATGAACACTGAAGCTTTCTTT.

This chain joins TRBV7-2 and TRBJ2-1; D perhaps matches TRBD1 (6 bases). V was pared by 5 bases and J by 5 bases, with 13 bases between. Germline CDR1 is SGHTA and CDR2 is FQGNSA. The CDR3 spans 14 residues. The CDR3 nucleotides are TGTGCCAGCAGCGGACGAACAGGGAACAATGAGCAGTTCTTC. This sequence encodes CASSGRTGNNEQFF. Using reference TRBV7-2 and TRBJ2-1 for the parts outside the CDR3, the full variable domain is GAGVSQSPSNKVTEKGKDVELRCDPISGHTALYWYRQSLGQGLEFLIYFQGNSAPDKSGLPSDRFSAERTGGSVSTLTIQRTQQEDSAVYLCASSGRTGNNEQFFGPGTRLTVL.

V gene TRBV6-2 or TRBV6-3 combines with J gene TRBJ2-2; 11 nucleotides align to TRBD2. The CDR3 contains 15 residues. V dropped 4 bases and J dropped 4; count of bases not matched to a gene: 2. Germline CDR1 and CDR2: MNHEY and SVGEGT. CDR3 region: CASSFSGGATGELFF. CDR3 sequence (DNA): TGTGCCAGCAGTTTTAGCGGGGGGGCCACCGGGGAGCTGTTTTTT.

The gene calls are TRBV6-5 and TRBJ1-2; D unresolved. V dropped 0 bases and J dropped 4 bases, with 15 bases sitting between them. The germline V gene encodes CDR1 MNHEY and CDR2 SVGAGI. The CDR3 sequence is 16 residues long. The CDR3 sequence is CASSYSPTVSIYGYTF. The CDR3 coding sequence is TGTGCCAGCAGTTACTCTCCCACTGTCTCGATCTATGGCTACACCTTC.

The chain recombines TRBV28 with TRBJ2-5, with TRBD2 identical over 10 bases. Losses at the gene ends were 2 bases for V and 2 bases for J; bases not matched to a gene: 5. CDR1 and CDR2 from the germline V gene are MDHEN and SYDVKM. This CDR3 comprises 16 residues. The CDR3 bases are TGTGCCAGCAGTTTACTAGCGGGGGCTGGACAAGAGACCCAGTACTTC. It encodes CASSLLAGAGQETQYF.

This sequence joins TRBV7-9 and TRBJ1-2; 9 bases are a match to TRBD1. The germline V gene encodes CDR1 SEHNR and CDR2 FQNEAQ (reference sequence). The V gene end was trimmed by 1 base and the J gene end by 8 bases; junction bases not matched to a gene: 17. The CDR3 extends over 18 amino acids. The CDR3 nucleotides read TGTGCCAGCAGCTTAGAAGTAAAATGGGGACAGGGAATGCGAGGCTACACCTTC. Amino acid sequence: CASSLEVKWGQGMRGYTF.

V and J are TRBV11-3 and TRBJ2-7; perhaps TRBD2 as D (5 bases). The CDR3 runs to 15 residues. Germline V gives CDR1 SGHNT, CDR2 YENEEA. V lost 1 base to trimming and J lost 0 bases, with 10 bases between them. This CDR3 reads CASSLGLGSSYEQYF. CDR3 bases: TGTGCCAGCAGCTTAGGGCTGGGGAGCTCCTACGAGCAGTACTTC.

The CDR3, as DNA: TGTGCCAGCTCAATACAAACAGGGGGCAATGAAAAACTGTTTTTT. This encodes CASSIQTGGNEKLFF. The chain uses TRBV18 and TRBJ1-4, with TRBD1 matching 9 bases. The CDR3 consists of 15 residues. With 5 bases clipped from V and 5 bases from J, the junction kept 6 bases outside the gene matches. CDR1 and CDR2 (germline): KGHSH, LQKENI.

This chain links TRBV15 with TRBJ1-4; TRBD1 matches 10 bases. V gave up 1 base and J gave up 8 bases; unmatched junction bases: 7. CDR3 length: 16 amino acids. Germline CDR1 is LNHNV and CDR2 is YYDKDF (reference sequence). This CDR3 is CATSRGLGQGEEKLFF. For the CDR3, the DNA is TGTGCCACCAGCAGAGGCCTTGGACAGGGGGAAGAAAAACTGTTTTTT.